Below, 15 T cell receptor beta chains from the same sample are listed, as sequenced in a study of cytomegalovirus exposure and HLA in healthy donors. Researchers ran the PCR with 60 Vbeta and 13 Jbeta primers. Produced via immunoSEQ multiplex PCR; TCRdb's table is partial and in-frame only. The data hold about 160,000 clones, with about 75% observed a single time. Sample: PBMCs. The receptors originated from a female donor in good health and CMV-seronegative.

The chain couples TRBV7-6 to TRBJ1-1; D gene uncertain. The CDR3 spans 14 residues. Trimming pared 1 base from V and 2 bases from J, leaving 8 bases between. Per the germline V gene, CDR1 is SGHVS and CDR2 is FNYEAQ. DNA for the CDR3: TGTGCCAGCAGCTTAGATGGGAGTAACACTGAAGCTTTCTTT. It translates to CASSLDGSNTEAFF.

This chain joins TRBV2 and TRBJ2-7; D possibly corresponds to TRBD1 (5 bases). Germline CDR1 is SNHLY and CDR2 is FYNNEI. The CDR3 is 16 amino acids. V was cut by 3 bases and J by 0 bases, with 15 bases left in between. In DNA, the CDR3 is TGTGCCAGCAGTGAGACTCCCCGACAGTTCTCCTACGAGCAGTACTTC. Translating it yields CASSETPRQFSYEQYF.

In DNA form, the CDR3 reads TGTGCCAGCAGTTTTCAGTCGACGGGCAATGAGCAGTTCTTC. Amino acid sequence: CASSFQSTGNEQFF. V is TRBV27 and J is TRBJ2-1, with unresolved D. The V end lost 3 bases, the J end lost 6 bases, and 12 bases lay between the germline ends. Germline V gene sequence: CDR1 MNHEY, CDR2 SMNVEV (reference sequence). The CDR3 has 14 residues.

In this sample, this clone turned up a few times. The V and J genes are TRBV7-9 and TRBJ2-1, with 11 nucleotides matching TRBD1. The J segment lost 7 bases and the V segment lost 1 base, leaving 3 bases of the junction unmatched. This CDR3 is built from 15 residues. Germline V gene data show CDR1 as SEHNR and CDR2 as FQNEAQ (reference sequence). CDR3 nucleotide sequence: TGTGCCAGCAGCTTAGTGGACAGGGGGCGGAATGAGCAGTTCTTC. The encoded protein is CASSLVDRGRNEQFF. Together with reference TRBV7-9 and TRBJ2-1, the CDR3 gives the full variable domain: DTGVSQNPRHKITKRGQNVTFRCDPISEHNRLYWYRQTLGQGPEFLTYFQNEAQLEKSRLLSDRFSAERPKGSFSTLEIQRTEQGDSAMYLCASSLVDRGRNEQFFGPGTRLTVL.

The chain links TRBV6-4 to TRBJ2-5; 9 bases match TRBD1. The CDR3 loop spans 17 amino acids. Germline assignment: CDR1 MRHNA and CDR2 SNTAGT. The junction had 11 bases not matched to a gene; V was cut back by 4 bases and J by 2 bases. CDR3: CASSVWGQGGSQETQYF. The CDR3 nucleotides are TGTGCCAGCAGTGTCTGGGGACAGGGCGGTAGTCAAGAGACCCAGTACTTC.

The rearrangement joins TRBV7-8 to TRBJ2-7, with D tentatively TRBD2 (5 bases). Germline CDR1 is SGHVS and CDR2 is FQNEAQ. There are 14 residues in the CDR3. The germline V and J ends were trimmed by 5 bases and 6 bases, with 17 bases remaining between them. Here the CDR3 DNA reads TGTGCCAGCAGCCTTCGTTACGAGGGTGCCGAGCAGTACTTC. Translation gives CASSLRYEGAEQYF.

This clone has a handful of counts. The chain uses TRBV19 and TRBJ2-5; D perhaps matches TRBD2 (5 bases). This CDR3 contains 14 residues. Germline lookup yields CDR1 LNHDA and CDR2 SQIVND (reference sequence). V lost 4 bases and J 1 base, leaving 10 bases between the germline ends. CDR3 in DNA: TGTGCCAGTAGTACCCTCAGCGGCCAAGAGACCCAGTACTTC. Protein product: CASSTLSGQETQYF.

The genes are TRBV5-1 and TRBJ2-5, with D tentatively TRBD1 (6 bases). This CDR3 has 15 residues. Germline CDR1 is SGHRS and CDR2 is YFSETQ. Trimming stripped 3 bases from V and 0 bases from J, with 12 bases between. The CDR3 bases are TGCGCCAGCAGCTCCCGCGGACAGCACCAAGAGACCCAGTACTTC. Translation gives CASSSRGQHQETQYF.

CDR3 bases: TGTGCCAGCAGCTCCCCCCCTAGCGGGGCCTTGGGAACCGGGGAGCTGTTTTTT. It yields the protein CASSSPPSGALGTGELFF. J is TRBJ2-2 and V is TRBV7-8; 9 nucleotides line up with TRBD2. The germline gives CDR1 SGHVS, CDR2 FQNEAQ. This CDR3 spans 18 amino acids. V gave up 4 bases and J gave up 5 bases; unmatched junction bases: 14.

With regard to this clone: This clone may be a read error of a much larger clone one base away. The genes are TRBV5-6 and TRBJ1-1; 9 positions agree with TRBD1. Unmatched junction bases numbered 0, after V lost 2 bases and J lost 4 bases. Germline assignment: CDR1 SGHDT and CDR2 YYEEEE. The CDR3 runs 13 residues. CDR3 DNA sequence: TGTGCCAGCAGCTTACAGGGGGCCACTGAAGCTTTCTTT. It encodes CASSLQGATEAFF.

The chain uses TRBV30 and TRBJ1-2, with D possibly TRBD1 on 5 matching bases. Trimming stripped 3 bases from V and 5 bases from J, with 10 bases between. CDR1 and CDR2 (germline): GTSNPN, SVGIG (reference sequence). The CDR3 runs 12 residues. The CDR3 reads CAWRGAGYGYTF. Here the CDR3 DNA reads TGTGCCTGGAGAGGGGCCGGATATGGCTACACCTTC.

This clone was counted a few times. The rearrangement uses TRBV5-1 and TRBJ1-6, with TRBD1 as a possible D gene (6 bases). The V gene's germline CDR1 is SGHRS and CDR2 YFSETQ. The CDR3 extends over 15 amino acids. V lost 0 bases, J lost 8 bases, and 12 bases lay in between. The CDR3 reads CASSLAGGADSPLHF. As DNA, the CDR3 is TGCGCCAGCAGCTTGGCTGGGGGGGCAGATTCACCCCTCCACTTT.

This chain connects TRBV5-1 to TRBJ2-5; 15 nucleotides align to TRBD2. CDR3 length equals 18 residues. V lost 0 bases, J lost 3 bases, and 6 bases stayed unmatched. Germline CDR1 SGHRS, CDR2 YFSETQ. The CDR3 region has the DNA TGCGCCAGCAGCTTGGGGACTAGCGGGAGGGGATTTAAAGAGACCCAGTACTTC. This gives the protein CASSLGTSGRGFKETQYF.

The J gene is TRBJ2-1, the V gene TRBV7-2; 10 positions agree with TRBD2. V lost 1 base and J lost 9; bases outside the gene matches: 9. CDR1 and CDR2 (germline): SGHTA, FQGNSA. This CDR3 spans 16 amino acids. For the CDR3, the DNA is TGTGCCAGCAGCTTAGTTCCAGCGGGAGGGCCGGTTGAGCAGTTCTTC. Its protein is CASSLVPAGGPVEQFF.

The chain combines TRBV28 with TRBJ2-3, with 7 nucleotides matching TRBD2. After removal of 6 bases from V and 2 bases from J, the junction contained 11 bases not matched to a gene. Germline CDR1 and CDR2: MDHEN and SYDVKM. This CDR3 contains 16 residues. This chain's CDR3 is CASSPRLASPTDTQYF. The CDR3 nucleotides read TGTGCCAGCAGCCCAAGACTAGCTAGCCCCACAGATACGCAGTATTTT.